The next 27 T cell receptor beta chains were all read from a single sample in a study of T cells in Graves' hyperthyroidism and ophthalmopathy. Researchers took RNA transcripts and amplified the TCR beta CDR3 regions from them. Using the HTBI primer set, a first-round RT-PCR was run on the TCR CDR3. TCRdb fed the multiplex PCR reads into MiXCR, producing one record per CDR3 protein. The sample contains approximately 330,000 distinct CDR3 sequences, roughly an eighth of which appear only once. The sample comprised blood. The receptors derive from a woman in her thirties or forties with Graves' ophthalmopathy.

This clonotype was seen repeatedly, ten times or more. The CDR3 spells CASSLGNSPLHF. As DNA, the CDR3 is TGTGCCAGCAGTTTGGGGAATTCACCCCTCCACTTT. J is TRBJ1-6 and V is TRBV12-3 or TRBV12-4, with no clear D. The length of the CDR3 is 12 residues. Trimming took off 3 bases at V and 7 bases at J, with 4 bases between the two ends.

This clonotype has a count of ten or more. The gene calls are TRBV24-1 and TRBJ2-5; no clear D gene. Trimming removed 3 bases from V and 2 bases from J, with 3 bases in between. There are 12 residues in the CDR3. Germline-derived CDR1 and CDR2 are KGHDR and SFDVKD. CDR3 bases: TGTGCCACCAGTGATGATCAAGAGACCCAGTACTTC. Protein: CATSDDQETQYF.

The chain links TRBV11-3 to TRBJ1-6; the D gene is possibly TRBD1 (6 bases). Per germline, CDR1 SGHNT and CDR2 YENEEA. Trimming removed 5 bases from V and 4 bases from J, with 15 bases in between. The CDR3 spans 16 residues. The CDR3, as DNA: TGTGCCAGCAGCCTGGAGGGGGGTGCGTATAATTCACCCCTCCACTTT. It specifies CASSLEGGAYNSPLHF.

This rearrangement joins TRBV27 to TRBJ2-7, with 7 bases lining up with TRBD1. In germline, CDR1 is MNHEY, CDR2 SMNVEV (reference sequence). V shed 5 bases and J 5 bases; nucleotides not matched to a gene: 6. The CDR3 is 13 residues long. DNA for the CDR3: TGTGCCAGCAGTCCGAAGACAGGGAACGAGCAGTACTTC. Translated, it gives CASSPKTGNEQYF.

In this sample, this clonotype turned up many times. The chain is built from TRBV27 and TRBJ2-7; D might be TRBD1 (7 bases). V was cut by 5 bases and J by 2 bases, with 16 bases left in between. The length of the CDR3 is 15 residues. Per the germline V gene, CDR1 is MNHEY and CDR2 is SMNVEV (reference sequence). CDR3 nucleotides: TGTGCCAGCAGTACACAGGGGACTCTACCCTACGAGCAGTACTTC. Translated, it gives CASSTQGTLPYEQYF.

This clonotype was observed many times. The rearrangement uses TRBV2 and TRBJ2-7, with TRBD2 matching 12 bases. Germline V lookup: CDR1 SNHLY, CDR2 FYNNEI. The V segment lost 8 bases and the J segment 0 bases; nucleotides outside the gene matches: 11. The CDR3 contains 17 residues. The CDR3 coding sequence is TGTGCCAGCTATGGGCCCGGGACTAGCGGGCCCTCCTACGAGCAGTACTTC. Its protein is CASYGPGTSGPSYEQYF. The whole variable domain, filled in from reference TRBV2 and TRBJ2-7, reads EPEVTQTPSHQVTQMGQEVILRCVPISNHLYFYWYRQILGQKVEFLVSFYNNEISEKSEIFDDQFSVERPDGSNFTLKIRSTKLEDSAMYFCASYGPGTSGPSYEQYFGPGTRLTVT.

This chain links TRBV10-3 with TRBJ2-7; TRBD2 is a possible D gene (5 bases). The CDR3 spans 14 residues. Germline V gene data show CDR1 as ENHRY and CDR2 as SYGVKD. V was shortened by 0 bases and J by 5 bases, with 11 bases between the two germline ends. CDR3 coding DNA: TGTGCCATCAGTGAGTCAGGGAGTCTGAACGAGCAGTACTTC. Protein product: CAISESGSLNEQYF.

The chain combines TRBV7-2 with TRBJ2-1; 9 positions agree with TRBD2. Per germline, CDR1 SGHTA and CDR2 FQGNSA. J was trimmed by 6 bases and V by 5 bases; bases with no gene match: 11. This CDR3 is built from 16 residues. Here the CDR3 reads CASSPYPGLAGNEQFF. As DNA, the CDR3 is TGTGCCAGCAGCCCATATCCGGGACTAGCTGGCAATGAGCAGTTCTTC.

In this sample, this clonotype turned up many times. This chain joins TRBV7-2 and TRBJ2-1; TRBD1 might be the D (7 bases). CDR1 is SGHTA, CDR2 FQGNSA, per germline. There are 15 residues in the CDR3. V was clipped by 4 bases and J by 3 bases, with 13 bases between them. The DNA for the CDR3 is TGTGCCAGCAGCTCCCGACAGGGAGGCTACAATGAGCAGTTCTTC. Protein sequence: CASSSRQGGYNEQFF.

The V and J genes are TRBV7-8 and TRBJ1-3, with 8 bases matching TRBD1. V was pared by 5 bases and J by 2 bases, with 8 bases of the junction left unmatched. Per germline, CDR1 SGHVS and CDR2 FQNEAQ. CDR3 length equals 16 residues. CDR3 region: CASSPQGARTGNTIYF. The DNA of the CDR3 is TGTGCCAGCAGCCCCCAGGGGGCTAGAACTGGAAACACCATATATTTT.

This clonotype was observed at least ten times. This chain links TRBV7-8 with TRBJ2-3, with 7 bases fitting TRBD2. Germline V CDR1 and CDR2: SGHVS, FQNEAQ. Trimming at V came to 6 bases and at J to 4 bases, leaving 10 bases not matched to a gene. The CDR3 has 15 residues. This CDR3 reads CASRLSGWTSDTQYF. The CDR3 coding sequence is TGTGCCAGCAGACTTAGCGGGTGGACTTCAGATACGCAGTATTTT. Full variable domain (rest looked up from reference TRBV7-8 and TRBJ2-3): GAGVSQSPRYKVAKRGQDVALRCDPISGHVSLFWYQQALGQGPEFLTYFQNEAQLDKSGLPSDRFFAERPEGSVSTLKIQRTQQEDSAVYLCASRLSGWTSDTQYFGPGTRLTVL.

This clonotype has a handful of counts. This chain uses TRBV24-1 with TRBJ2-3, with 7 bases fitting TRBD2. This CDR3 region has 19 residues. J gave up 0 bases and V 1 base, and 12 bases lay outside the gene matches. CDR1 KGHDR and CDR2 SFDVKD come from the germline V gene. CDR3 nucleotides: TGTGCCACCAGTGATTTTAGGCTGTCTAGCGGACTTAGCACAGATACGCAGTATTTT. Its translation is CATSDFRLSSGLSTDTQYF.

V usage is TRBV20-1 and J usage is TRBJ2-7; D possibly corresponds to TRBD2 (6 bases). The V gene's germline CDR1 is DFQATT and CDR2 SNEGSKA (reference sequence). The V gene lost 4 bases and the J gene lost 2 bases, with 15 bases spanning the gap. The CDR3 is made up of 14 amino acids. The CDR3 sequence: CSATNRERPYEQYF. Written as DNA, the CDR3 is TGCAGTGCTACGAACCGGGAGAGACCCTACGAGCAGTACTTC.

This clonotype was recorded at least ten times. CDR3 sequence: CASSLSWTETEAFF. As DNA, the CDR3 is TGTGCCAGCAGTTTATCGTGGACAGAGACTGAAGCTTTCTTT. V and J are TRBV28 and TRBJ1-1, with a weak D call TRBD1 (6 bases). V lost 1 base and J lost 5, with 11 bases in between. The CDR3 has 14 residues. The germline gives CDR1 MDHEN, CDR2 SYDVKM.

The chain carries TRBV11-2 and TRBJ2-7, with 9 bases fitting TRBD2. The CDR3 is made up of 16 amino acids. Trimming removed 4 bases from V and 5 bases from J; junction bases left unmatched: 12. The germline gives CDR1 SGHAT, CDR2 FQNNGV. The CDR3 DNA reads TGTGCCAGCAGCTCCCCAAGTGGGACTAGCCCGCACGAGCAGTACTTC. This encodes CASSSPSGTSPHEQYF.

This clonotype was seen ten or more times. Here the CDR3 reads CSATNRVGTGELFF. CDR3 sequence (DNA): TGCAGTGCGACCAACAGGGTTGGGACCGGGGAGCTGTTTTTT. V gene TRBV20-1 combines with J gene TRBJ2-2; a possible D gene is TRBD1 (6 bases). The CDR3 totals 14 residues. Between the trimmed V and J ends, which lost 6 bases and 5 bases, there was a span of 16 bases. Germline V gene lookup returns CDR1 DFQATT and CDR2 SNEGSKA (reference sequence).

The chain employs TRBV7-6 and TRBJ1-4; D ambiguous. Trimming took 2 bases from V and 8 from J, leaving 21 bases between them. CDR3 length: 17 amino acids. Looked up from germline, CDR1 is SGHVS and CDR2 is FNYEAQ. CDR3 amino acids: CASSLSLLGEGREKLFF. Written as DNA, the CDR3 is TGTGCCAGCAGCTTATCGTTGTTGGGCGAGGGCCGGGAAAAACTGTTTTTT.

This clonotype occurred a few times. In nucleotides, the CDR3 is TGCGCCAGCAGTGAGTTTCGGACAGCTAATCCTTCTTCCTCCTACAATGAGCAGTTCTTC. It translates to CASSEFRTANPSSSYNEQFF. The V call is TRBV10-1, the J call TRBJ2-1; maybe TRBD1 (6 bases). V was pared by 1 base and J by 0 bases, with 22 bases between. CDR3 length equals 20 residues. CDR1 and CDR2 (germline): WNHNN, SYGVQD (reference sequence).

This clonotype was picked up a small number of times. V usage is TRBV20-1 and J usage is TRBJ1-3, with a weak D call TRBD1 (5 bases). V was trimmed by 3 bases and J by 0 bases, leaving 9 bases between them. This CDR3 is built from 14 residues. Germline values: CDR1 DFQATT, CDR2 SNEGSKA (reference sequence). CDR3 loop: CSARQGTSGNTIYF. The CDR3 DNA reads TGCAGTGCTAGGCAGGGAACCTCTGGAAACACCATATATTTT.

This clonotype turned up a few times. The gene calls are TRBV20-1 and TRBJ2-3; a possible D gene is TRBD1 (5 bases). This CDR3 contains 18 residues. V was cut by 2 bases and J by 1 base, with 22 bases left in between. The germline CDR1 and CDR2 sequences are DFQATT and SNEGSKA (reference sequence). Here the CDR3 reads CSARTDAGQVLGTDTQYF. The CDR3 DNA is TGCAGTGCTAGAACCGACGCAGGGCAAGTCTTGGGCACAGATACGCAGTATTTT.

V and J are TRBV7-8 and TRBJ1-5; 7 bases are shared with TRBD1. The CDR3 extends over 18 amino acids. The V segment lost 5 bases and the J segment 4 bases; nucleotides outside the gene matches: 17. Germline V gives CDR1 SGHVS, CDR2 FQNEAQ. CDR3 protein: CASSRFIGSGGGNQPQHF. The CDR3 nucleotides are TGTGCCAGCAGCCGATTTATTGGGTCAGGGGGAGGGAATCAGCCCCAGCATTTT.

This clonotype was recorded many times. The chain has TRBV27 and TRBJ1-1; possible D gene TRBD1, 6 bases. Germline V gene sequence: CDR1 MNHEY, CDR2 SMNVEV (reference sequence). With 2 bases removed from V and 5 bases from J, the gap between germline ends came to 12 bases. The CDR3 extends over 14 amino acids. The CDR3 coding sequence is TGTGCCAGCAGTTTAAGCCGGGGGCGAACTGAAGCTTTCTTT. Translation gives CASSLSRGRTEAFF.

This clonotype showed up many times. DNA for the CDR3: TGTGCCAGCAGCCAGGAGGGGGGGAAAGAATACGAGCAGTACTTC. Amino acid sequence: CASSQEGGKEYEQYF. This chain connects TRBV6-1 to TRBJ2-7; D may be TRBD2 (7 bases). In germline, CDR1 is MNHNS, CDR2 SASEGT. The CDR3 runs 15 residues. Trimming took off 6 bases at V and 4 bases at J, with 19 bases between the two ends.

Many counts were recorded for this clonotype. The J gene is TRBJ1-1, the V gene TRBV28; D ambiguous. Looked up from germline, CDR1 is MDHEN and CDR2 is SYDVKM. Trimming stripped 6 bases from V and 2 bases from J, with 10 bases between. This CDR3 is 13 amino acids long. DNA for the CDR3: TGTGCCAGCAGCCAACCCCGTAACACTGAAGCTTTCTTT. It translates to CASSQPRNTEAFF.

This clonotype was counted at least ten times. A clone one base away is much larger, so this may be a read error. CDR3 sequence (DNA): TGTGCCAGCAGTTCCCTCTCCGGGGGGGTTAAAGAGACCCAGTACTTC. Translation gives CASSSLSGGVKETQYF. V gene TRBV28 combines with J gene TRBJ2-5; 8 bases line up with TRBD2. V lost 4 bases, J lost 3 bases, and 10 bases stayed unmatched. Germline lookup yields CDR1 MDHEN and CDR2 SYDVKM. The CDR3 spans 16 residues.

The chain recombines TRBV5-1 with TRBJ1-1, with a weak D call TRBD1 (5 bases). Germline V gene data show CDR1 as SGHRS and CDR2 as YFSETQ. This CDR3 comprises 14 residues. V was cut by 6 bases and J by 5 bases, with 17 bases left in between. The CDR3 spells CASTRGGEGTEAFF. The CDR3 region has the DNA TGCGCCAGCACCCGTGGGGGGGAAGGGACTGAAGCTTTCTTT. The variable domain in full, with the rest retrieved from reference TRBV5-1 and TRBJ1-1, is KAGVTQTPRYLIKTRGQQVTLSCSPISGHRSVSWYQQTPGQGLQFLFEYFSETQRNKGNFPGRFSGRQFSNSRSEMNVSTLELGDSALYLCASTRGGEGTEAFFGQGTRLTVV.

The chain carries TRBV4-1 and TRBJ2-7; TRBD2 matches 9 bases. V shed 1 base and J 3 bases; nucleotides not matched to a gene: 1. CDR1 and CDR2 from the germline V gene are MGHRA and YSYEKL. The CDR3 has 14 residues. The CDR3 DNA sequence: TGCGCCAGCAGCCAAGTTAGCGGGGGCTACGAGCAGTACTTC. As protein: CASSQVSGGYEQYF.